The 3 T cell receptor beta chains below come from one sample, sequenced in a study of vaccination effects on CD4 cells after COVID-19 (dated by TCRdb to between 2021 and 2022). These receptors' targets are unknown. The library was obtained by the immunoSEQ multiplex PCR assay. What TCRdb holds here is the immuneACCESS table cut down to in-frame rearrangements. Part of the clones is not present; checked against another copy, under half of the missing clones reflect an unresolved V gene, and the others are unexplained. Recorded for this sample are some 69,000 clones; 70% to 75% of them occurred a single time. The top ten clonotypes cover approximately 1.5% of the sample. In the ViraFEST assay, PBMC were stimulated with viral peptide pools, and TCR sequencing was then used to find antigen-specific CD4+ T cell clonotypes based on their expansion. After around 10 days of culture, CD4+ T cells were isolated with the EasySep CD4+ T cell isolation kit. Participants received two doses of either the BNT162b2 or the mRNA-1273 mRNA SARS-CoV-2 vaccine.

Sequencing was performed on CD4+ T cells from PBMCs cultured with HCoV-229E spike peptides, taken after COVID-19 vaccination. The cell subset or site label for this specimen denotes: HCoV-229E spike overlapping peptide pool stimulation. These receptors were taken from a human donor who received a COVID-19 vaccine.

Only one count was recorded for this clone. One end of the junction fails to match germline, which may point to a read error. V and J are TRBV6-4 and TRBJ2-6, with D unclear. This CDR3 has 17 amino acids. Germline V gives CDR1 MRHNA, CDR2 SNTAGT. The CDR3: CASSNSASSSGANVLTF. CDR3 DNA: TGTGCCAGCAGTAACTCTGCCTCTAGCTCTGGGGCCAACGTCCTGACTTTC.

The J gene is TRBJ2-7, the V gene TRBV18; no reliable D call. CDR1 and CDR2 (germline): KGHSH, LQKENI. Trimming took 2 bases from V and 0 from J, leaving 8 bases between them. The CDR3 runs 14 residues. The CDR3 DNA follows: TGTGCCAGCTCACCAGTTGGAAGCTCCTACGAGCAGTACGTC. Translating it yields CASSPVGSSYEQYV.

This chain links TRBV27 with TRBJ2-2; D is perhaps TRBD2 (5 bases). The CDR3 has 13 amino acids. V lost 6 bases and J lost 6, with 11 bases in between. Germline V lookup: CDR1 MNHEY, CDR2 SMNVEV (reference sequence). The CDR3 region has the DNA TGTGCCAGCAGAGATGCCGGGGCCGGGGAGCTGTTTTTT. Its protein product is CASRDAGAGELFF.